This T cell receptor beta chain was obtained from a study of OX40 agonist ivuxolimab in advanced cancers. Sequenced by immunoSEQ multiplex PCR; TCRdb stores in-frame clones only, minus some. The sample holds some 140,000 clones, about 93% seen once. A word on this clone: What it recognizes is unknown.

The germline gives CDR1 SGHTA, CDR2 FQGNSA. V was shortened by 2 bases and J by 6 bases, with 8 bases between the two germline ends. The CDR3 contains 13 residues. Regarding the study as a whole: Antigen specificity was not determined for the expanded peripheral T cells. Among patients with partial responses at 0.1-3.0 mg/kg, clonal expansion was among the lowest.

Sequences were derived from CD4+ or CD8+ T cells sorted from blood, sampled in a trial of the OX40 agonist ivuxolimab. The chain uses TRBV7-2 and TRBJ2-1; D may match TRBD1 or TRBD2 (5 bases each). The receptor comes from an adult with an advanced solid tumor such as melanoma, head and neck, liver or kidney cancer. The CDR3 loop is CASSLKGSNEQFF. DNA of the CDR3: TGTGCCAGCAGCTTAAAGGGGAGCAATGAGCAGTTCTTC.